This paragraph covers one TCR beta chain sequence. Antigen specificity is unknown. This sample was included in a study of TET2 disruption in CD19-targeted CAR T cells. TCRdb keeps only in-frame clones here, not all; method: immunoSEQ multiplex PCR. Across 25,000 or so clones, the top ten clones capture 1.9% of the sample. Described treatment: autologous CTL019 cells: CD19 CAR with 4-1BB and CD3 zeta domains. Leukapheresis of peripheral blood supplied the T cells used to manufacture CTL019. This specimen was CD8- CAR+ T cells sorted from cultured blood T cells, taken for CD19 CAR T cell therapy. The subset is: CD8-negative CAR-positive T cells from the infusion product. The clonotype originates from a man between 70 and 80 years old with chronic lymphocytic leukemia.

CDR3 bases read: TGCGCCAGCAGCTTGGGTGACTTGGGGGCTCACGAGACC. Translating it yields CASSLGDLGAHET. The entire CDR3 sequence reads CASSLGDLGAHETQYF. This chain uses TRBV5-1 with TRBJ2-5, with a possible D match to TRBD1 (6 bases). The read halts 3 residues ahead of the CDR3 end, with the missing end drawn from the germline J gene. CDR1 SGHRS and CDR2 YFSETQ come from the germline V gene. The V end lost 0 bases, the J end lost 5 bases, and 17 bases lay between the germline ends. The CDR3 length is 16 residues.